This is a list of T cell receptor beta chains from one sample in a study of response to subunit inactivated influenza vaccine. TCRdb itself ran the RT-PCR reads through MiXCR, one entry per CDR3 protein. The sample includes 500,000 to 700,000 distinct CDR3 sequences, 20% to 25% of them seen just once. The data were also submitted as part of a second study, on T cells expressing NK-cell markers.

Sequenced material: CD4+ T cells sorted from PBMCs, taken about 11 days after vaccination. These receptors were collected from a man between 50 and 59 years old who received an inactivated influenza vaccine. Both conserved end residues are part of each CDR3. The D gene is left open where the match is weak. Not all rows give a size; the values are once, few, many and, for expanded clones, a class.

size	D	V	J	DNA	CDR3
few	TRBD1	TRBV18	TRBJ2-2	TGTGCCAGCTCACCAGGACAGGGAGCGAACACCGGGGAGCTGTTTTTT	CASSPGQGANTGELFF
-	-	TRBV15	TRBJ2-3	TGTGCCACCAGCAGAGATCTACGGAGCACAGATACGCAGTATTTT	CATSRDLRSTDTQYF
few	-	TRBV4-2	TRBJ2-5	TGTGCCAGCAGCCACCCCTCGATGATCCGGGGCGGCCCCAGGGCCCAGTACTTC	CASSHPSMIRGGPRAQYF
-	TRBD1	TRBV4-3	TRBJ1-2	TGCGCCAGCAGCCAAGTCCGGGACAGGGGTCACTATGGCTACACCTTC	CASSQVRDRGHYGYTF
few	-	TRBV27	TRBJ1-5	TGTGCCAGCAGTTCAATAGGGGAGCCCCAGCATTTT	CASSSIGEPQHF
few	-	TRBV12-3/TRBV12-4	TRBJ2-7	TGTGCCAGCAGCGCCGGTAGCCTTACCTACGAGCAGTACTTC	CASSAGSLTYEQYF
-	-	TRBV10-3	TRBJ1-2	TGTGCCATCAGTGAGTCGGAGAGGGGCCATGGCTACACCTTC	CAISESERGHGYTF
-	TRBD1	TRBV7-6	TRBJ2-1	TGTGCCAGCAGCTGGACAGGGCCCTACACTGAGCAGTTCTTC	CASSWTGPYTEQFF
-	TRBD2	TRBV11-2	TRBJ2-3	TGTGCCAGCAGCTCGCTAGCCCCGCCGACTAGCGGGAGGAGCACAGATACGCAGTATTTT	CASSSLAPPTSGRSTDTQYF
many	TRBD1	TRBV5-1	TRBJ1-2	TGCGCCAGCAGCTTTGGGGACAGGAACTATGGCTACACCTTC	CASSFGDRNYGYTF
-	TRBD2	TRBV10-3	TRBJ2-2	TGTGCCATCAGGGGACTAGCGGGAGAATCCGGGGAGCTGTTTTTT	CAIRGLAGESGELFF
few	TRBD2	TRBV3-1	TRBJ2-1	TGTGCCAGCAGCCAAGAGTTAAAGACTAGCGGGGGGAACAATGAGCAGTTCTTC	CASSQELKTSGGNNEQFF
few	-	TRBV3-1	TRBJ2-2	TGTGCCAGCAGCCCCCGGCTCGGGGAGCTGTTTTTT	CASSPRLGELFF
-	-	TRBV5-4	TRBJ2-6	TGTGCCAGCAGCGTCCCAGGGAGTGGGGCCAACGTCCTGACTTTC	CASSVPGSGANVLTF
-	-	TRBV10-2	TRBJ2-2	TGCGCCAGCAGATCGACAGTACGTGCCGGGGAGCTGTTTTTT	CASRSTVRAGELFF
once	-	TRBV5-5	TRBJ2-2	TGTGCCAGCAGCCAAAACAGAGCCGCGAACACCGGGGAGCTGTTTTTT	CASSQNRAANTGELFF
-	-	TRBV3-1	TRBJ2-7	TGTGCCAGCAGCCAAGCCCCCGGGGCCGGGTACGAGCAGTACTTC	CASSQAPGAGYEQYF
few	-	TRBV29-1	TRBJ1-1	TGCAGCGTTGAACTGGGGGTGAGTGTGGGAGCTTTCTTT	CSVELGVSVGAFF
-	TRBD1	TRBV7-2	TRBJ2-1	TGTGCCAGCAGCGTGGACAGGGGCGAGCAGTTCTTC	CASSVDRGEQFF
few	TRBD1	TRBV20-1	TRBJ1-2	TGCAGTGCTTCGGGGGGACAGGGGGCCAGAACCACCTTC	CSASGGQGARTTF
few	-	TRBV20-1	TRBJ1-1	TGCAGTGCCCCCGGGGGGGCAGGAACTGAAGCTTTCTTT	CSAPGGAGTEAFF
once	TRBD1	TRBV10-3	TRBJ2-5	TGTGCCATCAGTGGACAGGGAGAGACCCAGTACTTC	CAISGQGETQYF
many	-	TRBV29-1	TRBJ2-5	TGCAGCGTTGACAGAGCCGGCAGAAGGGCAGAGACCCAGTACTTC	CSVDRAGRRAETQYF
-	-	TRBV29-1	TRBJ2-3	TGCAGCGTTGATGGCCTCTGGAAGGGGAGCACAGATACGCAGTATTTT	CSVDGLWKGSTDTQYF
-	-	TRBV13	TRBJ1-6	TGTGCCAGCAGCTCATCGACAGTTCTGGTTTCACCCCTCCACTTT	CASSSSTVLVSPLHF
many	-	TRBV12-3/TRBV12-4	TRBJ2-2	TGTGCCAGCAGTCGTACGGAAAACACCGGGGAGCTGTTTTTT	CASSRTENTGELFF
-	TRBD1	TRBV20-1	TRBJ1-1	TGCAGTGCTAGAGATTTTGCGAGACAGGGACTGAACACTGAAGCTTTCTTT	CSARDFARQGLNTEAFF
-	-	TRBV28	TRBJ2-7	TGTGCCAGCAGATCCAGTAGACCTCGGGACTCCTACTCCTACGAGCAGTACTTC	CASRSSRPRDSYSYEQYF
-	TRBD2	TRBV4-2	TRBJ2-1	TGTGCCAGCAGCCAAATCGTGGTCGGGAGGGCATACAATGAGCAGTTCTTC	CASSQIVVGRAYNEQFF
many	-	TRBV11-2	TRBJ2-4	TGTGCCAGCAGCTTAGGTCGTATTGCGGCGCTAGCCAAAAACATTCAGTACTTC	CASSLGRIAALAKNIQYF
few	-	TRBV11-2	TRBJ1-1	TGTGCCAGCAGCTTAGTGTACGGGGCTGAAGCTTTCTTT	CASSLVYGAEAFF
few	TRBD1	TRBV6-1	TRBJ2-1	TGTGCCAGCAGGTCCGCGGGACAGGGTTACAATGAGCAGTTCTTC	CASRSAGQGYNEQFF
-	-	TRBV4-1	TRBJ2-7	TGCGCCAGCAGCCTTCGGCCGTATAGCTCCTACGAGCAGTACTTC	CASSLRPYSSYEQYF
-	-	TRBV30	TRBJ2-7	TGTGCCTGGAGTTTGGAATACGAGCAGTACTTC	CAWSLEYEQYF
few	-	TRBV7-2	TRBJ2-7	TGTGCCAGCAAATCGTCCTACGAGCAGTACTTC	CASKSSYEQYF
-	-	TRBV14	TRBJ1-2	TGTGCCAGCAGCCCCGGGACAAACTATGGCTACACCTTC	CASSPGTNYGYTF
few	-	TRBV11-2	TRBJ2-2	TGTGCCAGCAGACAAGTGGACACCGGGGAGCTGTTTTTT	CASRQVDTGELFF
-	-	TRBV15	TRBJ2-2	TGTGCCACCAGCAGAACTAGAAACCCTAACACCGGGGAGCTGTTTTTT	CATSRTRNPNTGELFF
many	TRBD1	TRBV4-3	TRBJ1-6	TGCGCCAGCAGCCCGGCGGACAGGGATAATTCACCCCTCCACTTT	CASSPADRDNSPLHF
many	-	TRBV12-3/TRBV12-4	TRBJ2-1	TGTGCCAGCATCCTTAGGGGTTCCGATGAGCAGTTCTTC	CASILRGSDEQFF
few	-	TRBV14	TRBJ2-7	TGTGCCAGCAGCCAAGTATGGGGAAGTCTCCCTAGAGAGCAGTACTTC	CASSQVWGSLPREQYF
-	TRBD1	TRBV18	TRBJ1-1	TGTGCCAGCTCAGCACAACAGGGGGCGCGTGACACTGAAGCTTTCTTT	CASSAQQGARDTEAFF
few	TRBD2	TRBV20-1	TRBJ2-3	TGCAGTGCCACGGGAGGACGAGGGTATACGCAGTATTTT	CSATGGRGYTQYF
few	TRBD2	TRBV6-1	TRBJ2-5	TGTGCCAGCAGTCCCGTAGCGGGTGGAGAGACCCAGTACTTC	CASSPVAGGETQYF
few	-	TRBV3-1	TRBJ2-1	TGTGCCAGCAGCCAAGGGAGGGAGTACAATGAGCAGTTCTTC	CASSQGREYNEQFF
few	-	TRBV28	TRBJ1-4	TGTGCCAGCAGTTCGAACTGGGACGGAGATGAAAAACTGTTTTTT	CASSSNWDGDEKLFF
-	-	TRBV20-1	TRBJ2-7	TGCAGTGCTAGAGATCGGTTAGCGGAGAACTACGAGCAGTACTTC	CSARDRLAENYEQYF
-	TRBD2	TRBV30	TRBJ2-5	TGTGCCTGTAGTGTGGAGTGGGGCAGGGAGGGTCAAGAGACCCAGTACTTC	CACSVEWGREGQETQYF